This paragraph covers one T cell receptor (beta chain) sequence. As yet, its antigen is unknown. This specimen belongs to a study of cytomegalovirus exposure and HLA in healthy donors. Study results and caveats: Trimming of TCR beta V- and J-genes showed a link, identified in a later analysis, to a missense DCLRE1C variant. Researchers reportedly found TCR beta sequences accurately predicted most subjects' HLA-A and HLA-B alleles. By HLA locus, TCR association rates varied in a later analysis, with DRB1 showing the most and HLA-C the fewest. Later analysis identified several of the most significant clusters that appeared linked to common viral pathogens.

Vbeta (60) and Jbeta (13) primers were used in the PCR. The protocol was immunoSEQ multiplex PCR, while the TCRdb copy is restricted to in-frame clones and leaves out a portion. Of some 120,000 clones listed, around 80% are singletons. The CDR3 totals 15 residues. V lost 8 bases and J lost 7, with 21 bases in between. The V gene's germline CDR1 is ENHRY and CDR2 SYGVKD. The chain has TRBV10-3 and TRBJ2-1; possible D gene TRBD2, 6 bases. The source is a man aged 25-45 years in good health and CMV-seropositive. What was sequenced was PBMCs. In nucleotides, the CDR3 is TGTGCCATCGAAGGTGGGGCGGGAAGGCCGAATGAGCAGTTCTTC. Translated, it gives CAIEGGAGRPNEQFF.